A selection of T cell receptor beta chains follows, all from one sample in a study of blood T cell repertoires in COVID-19. The repertoire was sequenced with immunoSEQ multiplex PCR; TCRdb's copy has only in-frame clones and lacks some. The sample holds roughly 250,000 clones; 85% to 90% are singletons and the top ten take approximately 2.5%. Sequencing input: PBMCs or T cells enriched from blood (not recorded which). The receptors stem from a woman aged 18-29 years who had recovered from COVID-19. Both conserved end residues are part of each CDR3. Each record gives: CDR3 protein, V gene, J gene.

CDR3aa: CASSLGSWTGQETQYF
v_gene: TRBV5-5
j_gene: TRBJ2-5

CDR3aa: CASSEGGSSGANVLTF
v_gene: TRBV25-1
j_gene: TRBJ2-6

CDR3aa: CASSPGGLGQETQYF
v_gene: TRBV5-4
j_gene: TRBJ2-5

CDR3aa: CASSTGQGYEQYF
v_gene: TRBV5-1
j_gene: TRBJ2-7

CDR3aa: CASSLVVAEAFF
v_gene: TRBV11-2
j_gene: TRBJ1-1

CDR3aa: CASSPGTSGPYNEQFF
v_gene: TRBV2
j_gene: TRBJ2-1

CDR3aa: CASSRGYEQYF
v_gene: TRBV25-1
j_gene: TRBJ2-7

CDR3aa: CAISESAGGRNSPLHF
v_gene: TRBV10-3
j_gene: TRBJ1-6

CDR3aa: CASSVTTGGLGDTQYF
v_gene: TRBV25-1
j_gene: TRBJ2-3

CDR3aa: CASSFTGGQGEQFF
v_gene: TRBV27
j_gene: TRBJ2-1

CDR3aa: CASSLSDTQYF
v_gene: TRBV6-5
j_gene: TRBJ2-3

CDR3aa: CASSPGRVGNTIYF
v_gene: TRBV7-2
j_gene: TRBJ1-3

CDR3aa: CASRQGYTIYF
v_gene: TRBV12-3/TRBV12-4
j_gene: TRBJ1-3

CDR3aa: CASSIATGNEQFF
v_gene: TRBV19
j_gene: TRBJ2-1

CDR3aa: CASSPSRQATNEKLFF
v_gene: TRBV18
j_gene: TRBJ1-4

CDR3aa: CASSLVGQGANYGYTF
v_gene: TRBV28
j_gene: TRBJ1-2

CDR3aa: CASSAPQGGTGELFF
v_gene: TRBV5-1
j_gene: TRBJ2-2

CDR3aa: CASSPPDNSPLHF
v_gene: TRBV27
j_gene: TRBJ1-6

CDR3aa: CASSLLPGTANTGELFF
v_gene: TRBV5-1
j_gene: TRBJ2-2

CDR3aa: CASSPLAGAGDTQYF
v_gene: TRBV5-4
j_gene: TRBJ2-3

CDR3aa: CASSERGQGDYSNQPQHF
v_gene: TRBV10-2
j_gene: TRBJ1-5

CDR3aa: CASSTTSYEQYF
v_gene: TRBV7-9
j_gene: TRBJ2-7

CDR3aa: CASTPGIETYWFF
v_gene: TRBV25-1
j_gene: TRBJ2-1